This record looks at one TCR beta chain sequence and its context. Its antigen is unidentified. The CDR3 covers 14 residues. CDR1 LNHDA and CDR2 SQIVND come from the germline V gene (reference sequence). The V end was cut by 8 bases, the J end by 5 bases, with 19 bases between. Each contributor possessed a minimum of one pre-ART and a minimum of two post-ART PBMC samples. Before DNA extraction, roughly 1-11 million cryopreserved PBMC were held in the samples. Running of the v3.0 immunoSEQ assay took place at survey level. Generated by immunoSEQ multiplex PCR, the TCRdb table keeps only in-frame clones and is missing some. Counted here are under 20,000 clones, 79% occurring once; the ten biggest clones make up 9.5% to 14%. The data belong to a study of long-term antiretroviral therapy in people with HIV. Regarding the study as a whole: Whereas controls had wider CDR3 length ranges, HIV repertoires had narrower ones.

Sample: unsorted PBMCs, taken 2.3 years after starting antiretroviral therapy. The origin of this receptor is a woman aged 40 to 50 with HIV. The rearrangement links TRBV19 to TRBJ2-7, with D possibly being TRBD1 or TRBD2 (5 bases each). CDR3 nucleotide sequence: TGTGCCAGTGCCGGCACGTGGGGGTCGGACGAGCAGTACTTC. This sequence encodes CASAGTWGSDEQYF.